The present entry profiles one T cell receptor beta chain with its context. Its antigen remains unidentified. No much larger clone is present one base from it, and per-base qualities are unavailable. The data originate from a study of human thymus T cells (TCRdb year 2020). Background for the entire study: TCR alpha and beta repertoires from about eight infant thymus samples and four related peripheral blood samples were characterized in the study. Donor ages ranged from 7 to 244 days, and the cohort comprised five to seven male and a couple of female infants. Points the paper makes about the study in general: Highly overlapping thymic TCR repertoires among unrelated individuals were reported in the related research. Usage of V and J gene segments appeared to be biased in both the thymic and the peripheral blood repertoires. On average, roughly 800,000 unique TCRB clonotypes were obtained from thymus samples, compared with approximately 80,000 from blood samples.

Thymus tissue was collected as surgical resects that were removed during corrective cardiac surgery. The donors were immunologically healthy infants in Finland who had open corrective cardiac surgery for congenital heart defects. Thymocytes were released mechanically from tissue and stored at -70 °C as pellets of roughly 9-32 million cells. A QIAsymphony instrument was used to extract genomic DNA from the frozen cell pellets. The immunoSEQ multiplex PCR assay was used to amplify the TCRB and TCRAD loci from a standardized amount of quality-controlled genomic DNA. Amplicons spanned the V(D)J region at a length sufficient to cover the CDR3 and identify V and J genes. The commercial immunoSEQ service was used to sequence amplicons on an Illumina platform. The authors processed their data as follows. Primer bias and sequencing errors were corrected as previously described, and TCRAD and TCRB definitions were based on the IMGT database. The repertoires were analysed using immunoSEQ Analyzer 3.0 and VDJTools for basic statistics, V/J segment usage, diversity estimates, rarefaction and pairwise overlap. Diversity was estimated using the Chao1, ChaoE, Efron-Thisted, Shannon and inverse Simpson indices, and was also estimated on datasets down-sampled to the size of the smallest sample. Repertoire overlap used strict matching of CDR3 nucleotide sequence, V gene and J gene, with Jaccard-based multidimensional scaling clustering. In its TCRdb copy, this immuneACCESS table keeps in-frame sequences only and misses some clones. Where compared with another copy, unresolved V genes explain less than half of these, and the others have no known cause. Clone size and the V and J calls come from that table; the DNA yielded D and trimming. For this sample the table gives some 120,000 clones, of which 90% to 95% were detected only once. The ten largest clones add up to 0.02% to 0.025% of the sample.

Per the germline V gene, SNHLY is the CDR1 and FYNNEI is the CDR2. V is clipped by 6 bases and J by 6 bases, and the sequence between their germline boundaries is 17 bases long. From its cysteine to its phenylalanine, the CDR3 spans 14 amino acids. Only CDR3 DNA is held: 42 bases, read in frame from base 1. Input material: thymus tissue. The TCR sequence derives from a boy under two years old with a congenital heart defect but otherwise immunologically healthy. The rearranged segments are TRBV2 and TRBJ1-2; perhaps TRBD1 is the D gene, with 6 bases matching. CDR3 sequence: CASREQGLEDGYTF. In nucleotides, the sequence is TGTGCCAGCAGGGAACAGGGATTAGAGGATGGCTACACCTTC.